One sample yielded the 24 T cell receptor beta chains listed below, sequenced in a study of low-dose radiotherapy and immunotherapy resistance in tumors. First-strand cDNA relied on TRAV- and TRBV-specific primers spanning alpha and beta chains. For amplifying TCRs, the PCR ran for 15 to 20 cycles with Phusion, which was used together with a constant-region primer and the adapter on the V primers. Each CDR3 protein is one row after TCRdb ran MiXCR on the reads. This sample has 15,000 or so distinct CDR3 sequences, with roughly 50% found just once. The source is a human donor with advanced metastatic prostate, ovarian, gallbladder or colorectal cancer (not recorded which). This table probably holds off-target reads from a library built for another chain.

CDR3 nucleotide sequence: TGTGCCAGCAGTTTCATTCCCGGGACAGGGGGCGAGAGGCCCCAGCATTTT. Translated, it gives CASSFIPGTGGERPQHF. The chain couples TRBV27 to TRBJ1-5, with 12 nucleotides matching TRBD1. CDR1 is MNHEY, CDR2 SMNVEV, per germline (reference sequence). Unmatched junction bases numbered 12, after V lost 3 bases and J lost 9 bases. The CDR3 is made up of 17 amino acids.

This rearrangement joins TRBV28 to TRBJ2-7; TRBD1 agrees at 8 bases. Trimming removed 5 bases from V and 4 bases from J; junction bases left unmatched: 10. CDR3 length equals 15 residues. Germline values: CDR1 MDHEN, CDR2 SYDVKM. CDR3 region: CASSAPGQVWYEQYF. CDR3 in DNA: TGTGCCAGCAGTGCCCCGGGACAGGTCTGGTACGAGCAGTACTTC. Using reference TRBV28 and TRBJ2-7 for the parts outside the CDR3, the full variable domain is DVKVTQSSRYLVKRTGEKVFLECVQDMDHENMFWYRQDPGLGLRLIYFSYDVKMKEKGDIPEGYSVSREKKERFSLILESASTNQTSMYLCASSAPGQVWYEQYFGPGTRLTVT.

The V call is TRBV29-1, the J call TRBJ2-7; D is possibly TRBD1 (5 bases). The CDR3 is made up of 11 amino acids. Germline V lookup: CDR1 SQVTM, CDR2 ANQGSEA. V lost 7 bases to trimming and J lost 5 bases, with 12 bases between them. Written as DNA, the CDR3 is TGCAGCGCTGCAGGGTCTCACGAGCAGTACTTC. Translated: CSAAGSHEQYF.

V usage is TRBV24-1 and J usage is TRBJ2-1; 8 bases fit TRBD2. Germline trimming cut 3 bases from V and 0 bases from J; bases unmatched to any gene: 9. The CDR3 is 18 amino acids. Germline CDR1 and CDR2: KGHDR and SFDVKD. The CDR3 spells CATSDVRPSGRSYNEQFF. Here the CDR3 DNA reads TGTGCCACCAGTGATGTTCGCCCTAGCGGGCGCTCCTACAATGAGCAGTTCTTC.

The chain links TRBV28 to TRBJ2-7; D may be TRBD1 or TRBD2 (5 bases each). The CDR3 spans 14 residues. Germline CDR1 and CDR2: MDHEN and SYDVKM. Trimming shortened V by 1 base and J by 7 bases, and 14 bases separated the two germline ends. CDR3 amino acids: CASSLYGTYFEQYF. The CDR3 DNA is TGTGCCAGCAGTTTATATGGGACGTATTTTGAGCAGTACTTC.

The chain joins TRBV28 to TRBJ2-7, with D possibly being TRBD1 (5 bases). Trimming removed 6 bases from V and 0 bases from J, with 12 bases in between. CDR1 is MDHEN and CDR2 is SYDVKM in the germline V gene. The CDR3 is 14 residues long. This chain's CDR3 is CASRGAGSSYEQYF. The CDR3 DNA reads TGTGCCAGCAGAGGGGCAGGTAGCTCCTACGAGCAGTACTTC.

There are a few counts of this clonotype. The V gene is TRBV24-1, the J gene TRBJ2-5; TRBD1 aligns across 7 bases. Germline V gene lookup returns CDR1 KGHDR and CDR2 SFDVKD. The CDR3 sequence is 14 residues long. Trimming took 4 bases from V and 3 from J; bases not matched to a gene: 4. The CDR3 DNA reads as TGTGCCACCAGTGACGGGGACAGAAAAGAGACCCAGTACTTC. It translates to CATSDGDRKETQYF.

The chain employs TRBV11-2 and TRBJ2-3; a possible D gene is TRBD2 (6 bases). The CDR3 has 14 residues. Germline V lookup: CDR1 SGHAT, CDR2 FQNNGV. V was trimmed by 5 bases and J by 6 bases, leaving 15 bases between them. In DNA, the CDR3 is TGTGCCAGCAGCCCCGTGGGGGACTCGGATACGCAGTATTTT. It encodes CASSPVGDSDTQYF.

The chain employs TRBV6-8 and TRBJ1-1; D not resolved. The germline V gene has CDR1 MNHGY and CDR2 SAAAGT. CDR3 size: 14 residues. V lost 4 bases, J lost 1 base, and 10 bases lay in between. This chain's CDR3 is CASSSPHTNTEAFF. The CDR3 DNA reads TGTGCCAGCAGTTCCCCCCACACGAACACTGAAGCTTTCTTT.

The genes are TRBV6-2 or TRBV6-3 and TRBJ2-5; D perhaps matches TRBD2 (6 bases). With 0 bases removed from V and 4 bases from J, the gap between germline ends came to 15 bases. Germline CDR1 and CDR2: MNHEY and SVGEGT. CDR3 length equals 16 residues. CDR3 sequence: CASSYSTRGMGETQYF. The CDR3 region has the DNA TGTGCCAGCAGTTACTCGACACGGGGGATGGGAGAGACCCAGTACTTC.

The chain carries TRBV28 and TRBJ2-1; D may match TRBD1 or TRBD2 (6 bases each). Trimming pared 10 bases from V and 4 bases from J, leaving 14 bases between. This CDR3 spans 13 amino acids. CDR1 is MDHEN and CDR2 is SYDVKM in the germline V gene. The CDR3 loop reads CATSGGVYNEQFF. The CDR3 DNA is TGTGCCACCTCCGGGGGCGTATACAATGAGCAGTTCTTC. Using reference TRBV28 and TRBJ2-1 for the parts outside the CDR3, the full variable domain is DVKVTQSSRYLVKRTGEKVFLECVQDMDHENMFWYRQDPGLGLRLIYFSYDVKMKEKGDIPEGYSVSREKKERFSLILESASTNQTSMYLCATSGGVYNEQFFGPGTRLTVL.

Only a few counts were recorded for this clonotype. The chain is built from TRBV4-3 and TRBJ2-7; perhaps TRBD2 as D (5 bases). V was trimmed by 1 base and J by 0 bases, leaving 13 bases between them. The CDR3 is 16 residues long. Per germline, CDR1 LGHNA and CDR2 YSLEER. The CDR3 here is CASSQVILGTSYEQYF. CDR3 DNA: TGCGCCAGCAGCCAAGTCATACTAGGCACCTCCTACGAGCAGTACTTC.

DNA of the CDR3: TGTGCCAGTAGTAACCACTACGAGCAGTACTTC. This encodes CASSNHYEQYF. V is TRBV19 and J is TRBJ2-7; D unresolved. CDR1 is LNHDA and CDR2 is SQIVND in the germline V gene (reference sequence). V dropped 4 bases and J dropped 3 bases, with 4 bases sitting between them. The CDR3 extends over 11 amino acids.

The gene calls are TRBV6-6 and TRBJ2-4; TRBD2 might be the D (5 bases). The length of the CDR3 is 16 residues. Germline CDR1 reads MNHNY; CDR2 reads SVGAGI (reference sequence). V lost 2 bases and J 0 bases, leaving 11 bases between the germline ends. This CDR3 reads CASSYEGNLAKNIQYF. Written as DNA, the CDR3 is TGTGCCAGCAGTTACGAGGGAAATCTAGCCAAAAACATTCAGTACTTC.

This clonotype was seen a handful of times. CDR3 loop: CASSKGGGGYNEQFF. Written as DNA, the CDR3 is TGTGCCAGCAGTAAGGGGGGGGGCGGATACAATGAGCAGTTCTTC. The rearrangement uses TRBV28 and TRBJ2-1; D possibly corresponds to TRBD2 (7 bases). The CDR3 has 15 amino acids. CDR1 is MDHEN, CDR2 SYDVKM, per germline. V was clipped by 5 bases and J by 4 bases, with 15 bases between them.

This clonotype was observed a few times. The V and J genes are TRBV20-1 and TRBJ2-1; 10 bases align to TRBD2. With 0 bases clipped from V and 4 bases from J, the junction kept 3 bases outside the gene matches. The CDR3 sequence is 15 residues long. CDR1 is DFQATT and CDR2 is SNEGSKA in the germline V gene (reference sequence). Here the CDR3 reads CSARDGAGGYNEQFF. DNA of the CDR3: TGCAGTGCTAGAGACGGAGCGGGAGGGTACAATGAGCAGTTCTTC.

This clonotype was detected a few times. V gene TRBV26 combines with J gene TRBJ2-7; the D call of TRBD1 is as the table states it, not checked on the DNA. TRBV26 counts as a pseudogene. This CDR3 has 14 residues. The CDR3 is CASSRDRTSREQYF. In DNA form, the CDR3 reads TGTGCCAGCAGTCGGGACAGAACCTCTAGAGAGCAGTACTTC.

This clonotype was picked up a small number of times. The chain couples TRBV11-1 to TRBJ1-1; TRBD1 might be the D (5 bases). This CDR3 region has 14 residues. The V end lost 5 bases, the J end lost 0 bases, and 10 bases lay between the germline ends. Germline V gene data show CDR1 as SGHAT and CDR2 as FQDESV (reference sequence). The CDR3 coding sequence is TGTGCCAGCAGCCAGCGACAGATGAACACTGAAGCTTTCTTT. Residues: CASSQRQMNTEAFF.

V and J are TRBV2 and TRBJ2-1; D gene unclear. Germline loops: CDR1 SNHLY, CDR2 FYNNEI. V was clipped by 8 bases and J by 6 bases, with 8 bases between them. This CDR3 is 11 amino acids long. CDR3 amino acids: CASSRGNEQFF. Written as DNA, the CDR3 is TGTGCCAGCTCTAGAGGCAATGAGCAGTTCTTC.

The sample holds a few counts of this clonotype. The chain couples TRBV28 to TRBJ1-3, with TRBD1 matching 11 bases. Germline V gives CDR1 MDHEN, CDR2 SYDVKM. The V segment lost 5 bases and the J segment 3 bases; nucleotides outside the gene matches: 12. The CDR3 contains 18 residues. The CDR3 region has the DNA TGTGCCAGCAGTCCGTTACCGGGACAGGGGGAGGTTGGAAACACCATATATTTT. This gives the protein CASSPLPGQGEVGNTIYF.

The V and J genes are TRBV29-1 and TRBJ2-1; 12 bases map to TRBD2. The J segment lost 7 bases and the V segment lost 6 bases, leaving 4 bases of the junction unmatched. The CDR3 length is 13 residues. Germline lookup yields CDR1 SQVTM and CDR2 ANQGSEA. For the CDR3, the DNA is TGCAGCGTGACTAGCGGGGGACCAAATGAGCAGTTCTTC. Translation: CSVTSGGPNEQFF.

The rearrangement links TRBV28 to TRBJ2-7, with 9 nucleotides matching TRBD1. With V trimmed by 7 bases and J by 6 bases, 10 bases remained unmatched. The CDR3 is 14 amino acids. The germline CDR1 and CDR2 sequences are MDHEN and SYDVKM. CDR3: CASTSGQGIAEQYF. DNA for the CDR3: TGTGCCAGCACGTCAGGACAGGGGATTGCCGAGCAGTACTTC.

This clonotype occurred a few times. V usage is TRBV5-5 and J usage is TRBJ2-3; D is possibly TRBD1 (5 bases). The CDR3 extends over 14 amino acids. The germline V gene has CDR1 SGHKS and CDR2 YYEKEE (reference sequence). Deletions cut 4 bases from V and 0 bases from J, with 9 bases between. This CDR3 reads CASSRTISTDTQYF. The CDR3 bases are TGTGCCAGCAGCCGGACAATCAGCACAGATACGCAGTATTTT.

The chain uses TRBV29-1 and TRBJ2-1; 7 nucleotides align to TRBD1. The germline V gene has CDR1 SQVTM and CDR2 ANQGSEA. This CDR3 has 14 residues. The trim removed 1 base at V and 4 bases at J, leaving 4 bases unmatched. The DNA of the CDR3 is TGCAGCGTTGAAGGGGACAGAGATTACAATGAGCAGTTCTTC. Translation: CSVEGDRDYNEQFF.